The 27 T cell receptor beta chains presented below share a single source sample, sequenced in a study of T cells in Graves' hyperthyroidism and ophthalmopathy. The investigators amplified TCR beta CDR3 regions from RNA transcripts. TCR CDR3 underwent first-round RT-PCR with the HTBI primer set. TCRdb re-analysed the multiplex PCR reads in MiXCR, keeping a single row per CDR3 protein. The profile shows more than 300,000 distinct CDR3 sequences, around a sixth of them singletons. Material for sequencing was blood. The receptor source for this set is a young man with Graves' ophthalmopathy.

This clonotype appeared many times. The CDR3 DNA follows: TGTGCCAGCAGCCCCAGGACTAGCGGGGGTCCTACGAACACCGGGGAGCTGTTTTTT. This translates into CASSPRTSGGPTNTGELFF. The J gene is TRBJ2-2, the V gene TRBV7-2; 13 bases agree with TRBD2. In germline, CDR1 is SGHTA, CDR2 FQGNSA. This CDR3 is 19 amino acids long. V trimming: 5 bases; J trimming: 0 bases; junction bases outside the gene matches: 9.

Many counts were recorded for this clonotype. V and J are TRBV7-9 and TRBJ1-4, with D possibly being TRBD1 (6 bases). The V and J ends lost 0 bases and 8 bases respectively, with 10 bases between them. Germline V gene lookup returns CDR1 SEHNR and CDR2 FQNEAQ (reference sequence). The CDR3 runs 14 residues. CDR3 in DNA: TGTGCCAGCAGCTTAGCTGGGCAGGGGGAAAAACTGTTTTTT. Amino acids: CASSLAGQGEKLFF.

This clonotype has only a few counts. V usage is TRBV4-1 and J usage is TRBJ1-4, with 8 positions matching TRBD1. J lost 6 bases, V lost 1 base, and 7 bases had no gene match. The germline gives CDR1 MGHRA, CDR2 YSYEKL. This CDR3 spans 16 amino acids. As DNA, the CDR3 is TGCGCCAGCAGCCAAGTGTGGGGACAGGAAGATGAAAAACTGTTTTTT. Translation: CASSQVWGQEDEKLFF.

The rearrangement joins TRBV10-3 to TRBJ1-5; D might be TRBD1 (6 bases). With 1 base removed from V and 7 bases from J, the gap between germline ends came to 14 bases. This CDR3 contains 15 residues. CDR1 is ENHRY, CDR2 SYGVKD, per germline. The CDR3 is CAISELVGAEQPQHF. The CDR3 DNA follows: TGTGCCATCAGTGAGTTGGTGGGGGCTGAGCAGCCCCAGCATTTT.

In this sample, this clonotype turned up many times. CDR3 residues: CSGAGLETQYF. Here the CDR3 DNA reads TGCAGTGGGGCGGGTTTAGAGACCCAGTACTTC. This chain uses TRBV20-1 with TRBJ2-5, with D possibly TRBD2 on 5 matching bases. The CDR3 loop spans 11 amino acids. Trimming removed 7 bases from V and 4 bases from J, with 10 bases in between. Germline lookup yields CDR1 DFQATT and CDR2 SNEGSKA (reference sequence).

A single count supports this clonotype. This chain uses TRBV12-3 or TRBV12-4 with TRBJ1-4; 11 positions agree with TRBD1. Unmatched junction bases numbered 6, after V lost 5 bases and J lost 7 bases. This CDR3 has 15 residues. This CDR3 is CASSNRDRGSEKLFF. CDR3 bases: TGTGCCAGCAGTAACCGGGACAGGGGGAGTGAAAAACTGTTTTTT.

In this sample, this clonotype turned up many times. CDR3 protein: CASSDGGGFGYTF. Written as DNA, the CDR3 is TGTGCCAGCAGTGATGGGGGAGGGTTTGGCTACACCTTC. V is TRBV2 and J is TRBJ1-2; D possibly corresponds to TRBD1 (5 bases). This CDR3 region has 13 residues. Germline V CDR1 and CDR2: SNHLY, FYNNEI. Between the trimmed V and J ends, which lost 3 bases and 7 bases, there was a span of 12 bases.

Ten or more counts support this clonotype. The gene calls are TRBV6-5 and TRBJ1-6, with D possibly matching TRBD1 (5 bases). The germline CDR1 and CDR2 sequences are MNHEY and SVGAGI. Trimming removed 0 bases at V and 10 bases at J, with 16 bases between. CDR3 size: 16 residues. In nucleotides, the CDR3 is TGTGCCAGCAGTTACTCGTTAGGGGCGAGGGACTCACCCCTCCACTTT. Translation: CASSYSLGARDSPLHF.

This clonotype was counted only a few times. The chain couples TRBV3-1 to TRBJ1-2; D not resolved. With 2 bases removed from V and 4 bases from J, the gap between germline ends came to 8 bases. Germline V gives CDR1 LGHDT, CDR2 YNNKEL (reference sequence). CDR3 length equals 13 residues. The chain's CDR3 is CASSQTPAYGYTF. In DNA form, the CDR3 reads TGTGCCAGCAGCCAAACGCCCGCCTATGGCTACACCTTC.

In this sample, this clonotype turned up a few times. The chain couples TRBV6-1 to TRBJ2-2; D may correspond to TRBD1 or TRBD2 (6 bases each). The CDR3 has 13 residues. The V gene's germline CDR1 is MNHNS and CDR2 SASEGT. V was shortened by 5 bases and J by 6 bases, with 10 bases between the two germline ends. The CDR3 DNA follows: TGTGCCAGCAGTTCCCGGGGGCCCGGGGAGCTGTTTTTT. This sequence encodes CASSSRGPGELFF.

This clonotype was found many times. The chain is built from TRBV10-3 and TRBJ1-1, with D hard to call. Trimming shortened V by 10 bases and J by 1 base, and 16 bases separated the two germline ends. This CDR3 spans 14 amino acids. Germline lookup yields CDR1 ENHRY and CDR2 SYGVKD. This chain's CDR3 is CATSHHVQNTEAFF. The DNA for the CDR3 is TGTGCCACATCCCACCATGTTCAGAACACTGAAGCTTTCTTT.

The rearrangement joins TRBV7-6 to TRBJ1-4; D remains ambiguous. V lost 0 bases and J lost 8, with 7 bases in between. Germline CDR1 reads SGHVS; CDR2 reads FNYEAQ. This CDR3 has 13 amino acids. CDR3 nucleotide sequence: TGTGCCAGCAGCTTAGCGCCGGGGGAAAAACTGTTTTTT. Translated: CASSLAPGEKLFF.

The sample holds many counts of this clonotype. The chain joins TRBV2 to TRBJ1-5, with D uncertain. CDR3 size: 13 residues. The V gene lost 6 bases and the J gene lost 0 bases, with 6 bases spanning the gap. The germline V gene encodes CDR1 SNHLY and CDR2 FYNNEI. CDR3 residues: CASRGNSNQPQHF. CDR3 in DNA: TGTGCCAGCAGGGGAAATAGCAATCAGCCCCAGCATTTT.

This chain connects TRBV7-3 to TRBJ2-7; a weak D match, TRBD1 (5 bases). The CDR3 has 14 amino acids. V was pared by 5 bases and J by 2 bases, with 13 bases between. Germline V CDR1 and CDR2: SGHTA, FQGTGA. Written as DNA, the CDR3 is TGTGCCAGCAGCCCCGGACACCAAACCTACGAGCAGTACTTC. Translated: CASSPGHQTYEQYF. The full variable domain, rest sourced from reference TRBV7-3 and TRBJ2-7, is GAGVSQTPSNKVTEKGKYVELRCDPISGHTALYWYRQSLGQGPEFLIYFQGTGAADDSGLPNDRFFAVRPEGSVSTLKIQRTERGDSAVYLCASSPGHQTYEQYFGPGTRLTVT.

The CDR3 nucleotides read TGCAGTGCCGCCTGGGAGGCGGATACGCAGTATTTT. Protein sequence: CSAAWEADTQYF. The chain uses TRBV20-1 and TRBJ2-3; perhaps TRBD2 as D (6 bases). Trimming pared 6 bases from V and 6 bases from J, leaving 13 bases between. The germline V gene encodes CDR1 DFQATT and CDR2 SNEGSKA (reference sequence). The length of the CDR3 is 12 residues.

This clonotype was recorded many times. The V and J genes are TRBV2 and TRBJ2-1, with D perhaps TRBD2 (5 bases). There are 15 residues in the CDR3. The ends were cut back, 6 bases at V and 0 bases at J, with 12 bases in the middle. In germline, CDR1 is SNHLY, CDR2 FYNNEI. The DNA of the CDR3 is TGTGCCAGCAGGGAGACGGGGAGCTCCTACAATGAGCAGTTCTTC. Encoded protein: CASRETGSSYNEQFF.

V and J are TRBV2 and TRBJ2-1, with 10 bases matching TRBD2. The germline V gene has CDR1 SNHLY and CDR2 FYNNEI. This CDR3 has 15 residues. Trimming took 7 bases from V and 2 from J; bases not matched to a gene: 5. In nucleotides, the CDR3 is TGTGCCAGCATTCCGGGACTAGCGACCTACAATGAGCAGTTCTTC. It codes for CASIPGLATYNEQFF.

This clonotype was seen at least ten times. Here the CDR3 DNA reads TGCAGTGCTAGAGTGGTAGGGGCAGGAAACACCATATATTTT. Its protein is CSARVVGAGNTIYF. This chain connects TRBV20-1 to TRBJ1-3, with a weak D call TRBD1 (5 bases). V lost 1 base, J lost 4 bases, and 11 bases lay in between. The germline gives CDR1 DFQATT, CDR2 SNEGSKA (reference sequence). The length of the CDR3 is 14 residues.

A remark on this clonotype: A much more abundant neighbour one base away suggests this may be a read error. In DNA form, the CDR3 reads TGTGCCAGCAGTGCCCCCGGGACAGCCCTACATGAGCAGTACTTC. Its protein is CASSAPGTALHEQYF. The chain combines TRBV6-1 with TRBJ2-1, with 7 bases fitting TRBD1. The end of the DNA aligns better with TRBJ2-7, so the J call may be wrong. Germline CDR1 reads MNHNS; CDR2 reads SASEGT. The CDR3 is made up of 15 amino acids.

The sample holds many counts of this clonotype. The rearrangement links TRBV27 to TRBJ2-7; D may correspond to TRBD1 or TRBD2 (6 bases each). The CDR3 consists of 14 residues. V lost 5 bases and J lost 3, with 14 bases in between. Germline-derived CDR1 and CDR2 are MNHEY and SMNVEV (reference sequence). The CDR3 region is CASSAGRGHYEQYF. As DNA, the CDR3 is TGTGCCAGCAGTGCCGGTCGGGGGCACTACGAGCAGTACTTC.

The gene calls are TRBV10-2 and TRBJ1-2; unclear D gene. The germline V gene has CDR1 WSHSY and CDR2 SAAADI. The CDR3 contains 12 residues. Trimming removed 8 bases from V and 6 bases from J, with 13 bases in between. CDR3 DNA: TGCGCCAGCGCGACCGGAAGGCATGGCTACACCTTC. As protein: CASATGRHGYTF.

This clonotype was detected many times. The chain carries TRBV2 and TRBJ1-1; D gene unclear. Germline V gene lookup returns CDR1 SNHLY and CDR2 FYNNEI. The CDR3 is 14 amino acids. Trimming removed 3 bases at V and 3 bases at J, with 11 bases between. DNA for the CDR3: TGTGCCAGCAGTGAGGTGAGGAGGGACACTGAAGCTTTCTTT. This codes for CASSEVRRDTEAFF.

This clonotype showed up many times. The CDR3 is CASSERGAAYQETQYF. The CDR3 nucleotides read TGTGCCAGCTCCGAGCGCGGGGCGGCGTACCAAGAGACCCAGTACTTC. The V gene is TRBV2, the J gene TRBJ2-5, with D possibly matching TRBD2 (6 bases). The CDR3 consists of 16 residues. V lost 8 bases and J lost 0, with 19 bases in between. Germline-derived CDR1 and CDR2 are SNHLY and FYNNEI.

This clonotype was observed at least ten times. The CDR3 DNA sequence: TGCAGCTCATGGACAGGGGGGGATACGCAGTATTTT. Translating gives CSSWTGGDTQYF. V gene TRBV29-1 combines with J gene TRBJ2-3; 10 bases fit TRBD1. Trimming cost V 8 bases and J 6 bases; bases outside gene matches: 5. The CDR3 is 12 amino acids. Germline CDR1 SQVTM, CDR2 ANQGSEA.

This clonotype was recorded at least ten times. The chain is built from TRBV10-3 and TRBJ1-5; 7 nucleotides line up with TRBD1. Losses at the gene ends were 4 bases for V and 0 bases for J; bases not matched to a gene: 3. The CDR3 spans 15 residues. Looked up from germline, CDR1 is ENHRY and CDR2 is SYGVKD. CDR3 protein: CAISGGTASNQPQHF. CDR3 nucleotide sequence: TGTGCCATCAGTGGTGGGACAGCTAGCAATCAGCCCCAGCATTTT.

There are a few counts of this clonotype. The V and J genes are TRBV4-1 and TRBJ2-3; D might be TRBD2 (5 bases). Germline CDR1 reads MGHRA; CDR2 reads YSYEKL. Trimming removed 2 bases at V and 9 bases at J, with 18 bases between. The CDR3 is 15 amino acids. The CDR3 coding sequence is TGCGCCAGCAGCCAAAGAGGGTGGACGTATGACACGCAGTATTTT. It translates to CASSQRGWTYDTQYF.

This clonotype was recorded at least ten times. V usage is TRBV2 and J usage is TRBJ2-5; D gene unclear. V dropped 4 bases and J dropped 7 bases, with 10 bases sitting between them. Germline CDR1 reads SNHLY; CDR2 reads FYNNEI. There are 12 residues in the CDR3. Here the CDR3 DNA reads TGTGCCAGCAGTGGTGAAGACGGGACCCAGTACTTC. It yields the protein CASSGEDGTQYF.